Shown below are 22 T cell receptor beta chains from a single sample sequenced in a study of T cells in Graves' hyperthyroidism and ophthalmopathy. From RNA transcripts, TCR beta CDR3 regions were amplified. HTBI primers were used for first-round RT-PCR of the TCR CDR3. TCRdb called the multiplex PCR reads again in MiXCR, with one record for every CDR3 protein. The sample lists 700,000 or so distinct CDR3 sequences; about 16% were seen once. Sequencing was performed on blood. The receptors come from a man aged 18 to 29 with Graves' hyperthyroidism.

In its sample, this clonotype was seen many times. This chain connects TRBV13 to TRBJ1-1, with D perhaps matching TRBD1 (6 bases). Germline values: CDR1 PRHDT, CDR2 FYEKMQ (reference sequence). The CDR3 is 15 amino acids. The ends were cut back, 6 bases at V and 1 base at J, with 15 bases in the middle. The CDR3 DNA follows: TGTGCCAGCAGTGTCGGGGGGCTTAGGAACACTGAAGCTTTCTTT. Its protein is CASSVGGLRNTEAFF.

The sample holds many counts of this clonotype. J is TRBJ2-1 and V is TRBV11-3; TRBD2 agrees at 7 bases. Trimming at V came to 1 base and at J to 2 bases, leaving 5 bases not matched to a gene. The germline CDR1 and CDR2 sequences are SGHNT and YENEEA. This CDR3 has 16 residues. In DNA, the CDR3 is TGTGCCAGCAGCTTAGGCGGGAGTCAGACCTACAATGAGCAGTTCTTC. Its protein product is CASSLGGSQTYNEQFF.

This clonotype came up many times. The chain joins TRBV3-1 to TRBJ2-5; D is uncertain. V lost 5 bases and J lost 2, with 15 bases in between. Germline V gene data show CDR1 as LGHDT and CDR2 as YNNKEL (reference sequence). This CDR3 comprises 15 residues. The CDR3 spells CASSGELVVQETQYF. Here the CDR3 DNA reads TGTGCCAGCAGCGGCGAATTGGTAGTTCAAGAGACCCAGTACTTC.

With respect to this clonotype: This may be a read error: a much more frequent sequence differs by one nucleotide. This chain connects TRBV20-1 to TRBJ2-3; D gene unclear. The CDR3 runs 10 residues. The V gene's germline CDR1 is DFQATT and CDR2 SNEGSKA (reference sequence). The V end was cut by 2 bases, the J end by 3 bases, with 0 bases between. The chain's CDR3 is CSARTDTQYF. CDR3 coding DNA: TGCAGTGCTAGAACAGATACGCAGTATTTT.

This clonotype has a handful of counts. This chain connects TRBV11-2 to TRBJ2-7; the D is unclear. This CDR3 contains 15 residues. CDR1 and CDR2 from the germline V gene are SGHAT and FQNNGV. Trimming removed 1 base from V and 2 bases from J, with 12 bases in between. The CDR3 DNA is TGTGCCAGCAGCTTAGTCGGTCTACCCACCTACGAGCAGTACTTC. It specifies CASSLVGLPTYEQYF. Full variable domain (missing parts from reference TRBV11-2 and TRBJ2-7): EAGVAQSPRYKIIEKRQSVAFWCNPISGHATLYWYQQILGQGPKLLIQFQNNGVVDDSQLPKDRFSAERLKGVDSTLKIQPAKLEDSAVYLCASSLVGLPTYEQYFGPGTRLTVT.

The chain combines TRBV7-2 with TRBJ2-7; 7 bases line up with TRBD1. Germline lookup yields CDR1 SGHTA and CDR2 FQGNSA. The V and J ends lost 3 bases and 8 bases, in that order; junction bases with no gene match: 7. CDR3 length: 13 residues. CDR3 bases: TGTGCCAGCAGCTTCCAGGGGGAAAGTCAGCAGTACTTC. Translation gives CASSFQGESQQYF. Full variable domain (missing parts from reference TRBV7-2 and TRBJ2-7): GAGVSQSPSNKVTEKGKDVELRCDPISGHTALYWYRQSLGQGLEFLIYFQGNSAPDKSGLPSDRFSAERTGGSVSTLTIQRTQQEDSAVYLCASSFQGESQQYFGPGTRLTVT.

In its sample, this clonotype was seen many times. The V gene is TRBV7-9, the J gene TRBJ2-1; no clear D. The V end was cut by 2 bases, the J end by 9 bases, with 8 bases between. This CDR3 contains 12 residues. CDR1 SEHNR and CDR2 FQNEAQ come from the germline V gene (reference sequence). The CDR3 is CASSLIGFEQFF. Written as DNA, the CDR3 is TGTGCCAGCAGCTTAATAGGATTTGAGCAGTTCTTC.

Ten or more counts support this clonotype. The J gene is TRBJ2-7, the V gene TRBV28; D remains unclear. The CDR3 is 14 residues long. The V end lost 5 bases, the J end lost 3 bases, and 14 bases lay between the germline ends. Germline V gene sequence: CDR1 MDHEN, CDR2 SYDVKM. CDR3: CASSPPRRNYEQYF. CDR3 coding DNA: TGTGCCAGCAGTCCCCCTCGGCGGAACTACGAGCAGTACTTC.

This clonotype was seen repeatedly, ten times or more. The J gene is TRBJ2-7, the V gene TRBV7-9, with D possibly being TRBD1 (6 bases). Trimming pared 1 base from V and 5 bases from J, leaving 12 bases between. CDR3 length equals 14 residues. Germline V lookup: CDR1 SEHNR, CDR2 FQNEAQ (reference sequence). CDR3 nucleotides: TGTGCCAGCAGCTTAGAGGGCGGACAGAACGAGCAGTACTTC. Protein product: CASSLEGGQNEQYF.

This clonotype has more than one count but fewer than ten. The chain links TRBV9 to TRBJ2-3; 10 nucleotides agree with TRBD2. Germline CDR1 is SGDLS and CDR2 is YYNGEE. The V and J ends lost 4 bases and 4 bases, in that order; junction bases with no gene match: 12. The CDR3 has 17 amino acids. CDR3 residues: CASSLGVGLAAPDTQYF. In DNA form, the CDR3 reads TGTGCCAGCAGCCTAGGGGTTGGACTAGCGGCCCCAGATACGCAGTATTTT.

This clonotype was found many times. This chain joins TRBV28 and TRBJ2-7; the D is unclear. V was shortened by 3 bases and J by 2 bases, with 8 bases between the two germline ends. This CDR3 region has 13 residues. Germline CDR1 and CDR2: MDHEN and SYDVKM. Here the CDR3 DNA reads TGTGCCAGCAGTTTGCCCTCGGCCTACGAGCAGTACTTC. It is translated as CASSLPSAYEQYF.

This clonotype was counted ten times or more. The CDR3 DNA reads as TGTGCCAGCAGTTTAGTGCTAGCGGGGTTATCCTACAATGAGCAGTTCTTC. Its protein is CASSLVLAGLSYNEQFF. V is TRBV28 and J is TRBJ2-1; 9 bases match TRBD2. The CDR3 is 17 residues long. Losses at the gene ends were 2 bases for V and 1 base for J; bases not matched to a gene: 6. Germline V gene data show CDR1 as MDHEN and CDR2 as SYDVKM.

The CDR3 DNA is TGTGCCAGCAGTGATCGGTTGAACCAGCCCCAGCATTTT. It codes for CASSDRLNQPQHF. V and J are TRBV12-3 or TRBV12-4 and TRBJ1-5; D unclear. This CDR3 has 13 amino acids. Deletions cut 5 bases from V and 7 bases from J, with 12 bases between.

The genes are TRBV7-6 and TRBJ2-5; no firm D call. Germline values: CDR1 SGHVS, CDR2 FNYEAQ. This CDR3 is built from 12 residues. V was cut by 5 bases and J by 4 bases, with 8 bases left in between. The CDR3 DNA follows: TGTGCCAGCAGCCTACCGGGAGAGACCCAGTACTTC. This sequence encodes CASSLPGETQYF.

V and J are TRBV6-1 and TRBJ1-1; no clear D gene. The CDR3 extends over 11 amino acids. Germline CDR1 reads MNHNS; CDR2 reads SASEGT. V was trimmed by 6 bases and J by 8 bases, leaving 10 bases between them. CDR3 residues: CASSHVREAFF. Written as DNA, the CDR3 is TGTGCCAGCAGCCACGTGAGGGAAGCTTTCTTT.

The CDR3 protein is CASSLSTGVAGNTIYF. The CDR3 region has the DNA TGCGCCAGCAGCTTGAGCACAGGGGTTGCTGGAAACACCATATATTTT. The chain combines TRBV5-1 with TRBJ1-3, with 7 bases fitting TRBD1. The CDR3 length is 16 residues. Losses at the gene ends were 1 base for V and 2 bases for J; bases not matched to a gene: 6. The germline V gene has CDR1 SGHRS and CDR2 YFSETQ.

About this clonotype itself: Given a much more abundant clone one base away, this may be a read error. V is TRBV2 and J is TRBJ2-7; D call uncertain. CDR1 is SNHLY and CDR2 is FYNNEI in the germline V gene. CDR3 length: 11 amino acids. CDR3 DNA: TGTGTCAGCAGATATACCTACGAGCAGTACTTC. It yields the protein CVSRYTYEQYF.

The chain links TRBV5-1 to TRBJ1-5, with 9 bases lining up with TRBD1. V trimming: 8 bases; J trimming: 2 bases; junction bases outside the gene matches: 11. The CDR3 totals 16 residues. Germline V gives CDR1 SGHRS, CDR2 YFSETQ. CDR3 region: CARNHRGRRCNQPQHF. In nucleotides, the CDR3 is TGCGCCAGGAATCACAGGGGGCGTAGGTGCAATCAGCCCCAGCATTTT.

This clonotype was recorded a few times. The V call is TRBV11-3, the J call TRBJ2-3, with a possible D match to TRBD1 (6 bases). The ends were cut back, 5 bases at V and 5 bases at J, with 14 bases in the middle. The germline gives CDR1 SGHNT, CDR2 YENEEA. There are 14 residues in the CDR3. The CDR3 DNA sequence: TGTGCCAGCAGCGATCGCCGAGGGGGAGATACGCAGTATTTT. Its protein product is CASSDRRGGDTQYF.

Many counts were recorded for this clonotype. V and J are TRBV30 and TRBJ1-5, with D perhaps TRBD1 (6 bases). CDR1 and CDR2 (germline): GTSNPN, SVGIG (reference sequence). The CDR3 runs 13 residues. The V gene lost 5 bases and the J gene lost 4 bases, with 12 bases spanning the gap. CDR3 DNA sequence: TGTGCCTGGCAGGGGATGGGGAATCAGCCCCAGCATTTT. Encoded protein: CAWQGMGNQPQHF. The whole variable domain, remainder taken from reference TRBV30 and TRBJ1-5, is SQTIHQWPATLVQPVGSPLSLECTVEGTSNPNLYWYRQAAGRGLQLLFYSVGIGQISSEVPQNLSASRPQDRQFILSSKKLLLSDSGFYLCAWQGMGNQPQHFGDGTRLSIL.

The rearrangement joins TRBV20-1 to TRBJ2-1; D might be TRBD1 or TRBD2, each matching 5 bases. The germline CDR1 and CDR2 sequences are DFQATT and SNEGSKA (reference sequence). The CDR3 is made up of 14 amino acids. V lost 6 bases to trimming and J lost 8 bases, with 20 bases between them. CDR3 bases: TGCAGTGCCGAGGGGCGCCGTGATCGTGATGAGCAGTTCTTC. Amino acids: CSAEGRRDRDEQFF.

This clonotype was recorded at least ten times. The gene calls are TRBV29-1 and TRBJ1-1; TRBD1 agrees at 7 bases. From germline, CDR1 is SQVTM and CDR2 ANQGSEA. The CDR3 length is 15 residues. The trim removed 5 bases at V and 5 bases at J, leaving 14 bases unmatched. CDR3 region: CSVLGGEGARTEAFF. The CDR3 DNA reads TGCAGCGTTCTAGGGGGGGAGGGGGCGAGAACTGAAGCTTTCTTT.